Below, 3 T cell receptor beta chains from the same sample are listed, as sequenced in a study of blood T cell repertoires in COVID-19. Profiled with immunoSEQ multiplex PCR; TCRdb holds only in-frame clones, not every one. The table lists approximately 150,000 clones, approximately 82% of them singletons. The sequenced material came from PBMCs or T cells enriched from blood (not recorded which). The receptors here all came from a man between 60 and 70 years old who had recovered from COVID-19.

The gene calls are TRBV30 and TRBJ1-1; D may be TRBD1 (6 bases). The CDR3 totals 13 residues. V lost 7 bases to trimming and J lost 5 bases, with 17 bases between them. Germline CDR1 GTSNPN, CDR2 SVGIG (reference sequence). The CDR3 DNA reads as TGTGCCTTCGGCGCCCCCCAGGGGACTGAAGCTTTCTTT. This sequence encodes CAFGAPQGTEAFF.

This sequence joins TRBV7-9 and TRBJ2-7, with 10 bases fitting TRBD2. The CDR3 consists of 17 residues. Germline V lookup: CDR1 SEHNR, CDR2 FQNEAQ (reference sequence). The trim removed 5 bases at V and 3 bases at J, leaving 13 bases unmatched. CDR3 protein: CASSLYLHPSGGYEQYF. The CDR3 DNA follows: TGTGCCAGCAGCCTATACCTCCATCCTAGCGGGGGCTACGAGCAGTACTTC. Looking up the rest from reference TRBV7-9 and TRBJ2-7 gives the full variable domain: DTGVSQNPRHKITKRGQNVTFRCDPISEHNRLYWYRQTLGQGPEFLTYFQNEAQLEKSRLLSDRFSAERPKGSFSTLEIQRTEQGDSAMYLCASSLYLHPSGGYEQYFGPGTRLTVT.

The chain uses TRBV9 and TRBJ2-7; TRBD1 matches 9 bases. The ends lost 0 bases at V and 6 bases at J; junction bases unmatched: 16. The V gene's germline CDR1 is SGDLS and CDR2 YYNGEE. The CDR3 contains 18 residues. In nucleotides, the CDR3 is TGTGCCAGCAGCGTAGCCCCCTCCCCCCGGGACAGGGCGTCCGAGCAGTACTTC. Its translation: CASSVAPSPRDRASEQYF.